Listed below are T cell receptor beta chains from one sample, sequenced in a study of cytomegalovirus exposure and HLA in healthy donors. Generated by immunoSEQ multiplex PCR, the TCRdb table keeps only in-frame clones and is missing some. This sample has 250,000 to 350,000 clones, with roughly 89% found just once. The specimen was PBMCs. The receptors here all came from a woman aged 18 to 35 in good health and CMV-seronegative. Each CDR3 is given with its conserved first and last residue. The D gene is left open where the match is weak. Rows may omit the clone size; those that give it use once, few, many or a size class.

V	length	D	size	J	DNA	CDR3
TRBV11-3	14	.	.	TRBJ2-1	TGTGCCAGCAGCGGGGCCGGGGGATACAATGAGCAGTTCTTC	CASSGAGGYNEQFF
TRBV5-6	14	.	.	TRBJ2-7	TGTGCCAGCAGCTCAGGGGCCAAACTTTACGAGCAGTACTTC	CASSSGAKLYEQYF
TRBV5-1	16	TRBD1	.	TRBJ1-1	TGCGCCAGCAGCTTGGGACAGGGGGTGGCGAACACTGGAGCTTTCTTT	CASSLGQGVANTGAFF
TRBV5-8	17	.	.	TRBJ1-1	TGTGCCAGCAGCCTAGGACACCTTGAGGTCCTAAACACTGAAGCTTTCTTT	CASSLGHLEVLNTEAFF
TRBV5-1	15	TRBD1	.	TRBJ2-7	TGCGCCAGCAGCGACTCAGGGGGCAGTACCTACGAGCAGTACTTC	CASSDSGGSTYEQYF
TRBV10-3	14	.	.	TRBJ1-1	TGTGCCATCGCCTTAGGCGGGGGGGGCACTGAAGCTTTCTTT	CAIALGGGGTEAFF
TRBV19	15	.	.	TRBJ1-5	TGTGCCAGTAGTATCGAGACAGGAGTCAATCAGCCCCAGCATTTT	CASSIETGVNQPQHF
TRBV10-3	15	TRBD1	.	TRBJ2-6	TGTGCCGCGCGGGACAGGGCCTCTGGGGCCAACGTCCTGACTTTC	CAARDRASGANVLTF
TRBV27	13	.	.	TRBJ2-5	TGTGCCAGCAGTGTCTACCTCCAAGAGACCCAGTACTTC	CASSVYLQETQYF
TRBV7-2	11	.	.	TRBJ1-1	TGTGCCAGCAGCCCTTTCACTGAAGCTTTCTTT	CASSPFTEAFF
TRBV18	15	TRBD2	.	TRBJ2-3	TGTGCCAGCTCACAAGGACTAGAGGTCACAGATACGCAGTATTTT	CASSQGLEVTDTQYF
TRBV2	14	.	.	TRBJ1-4	TGTGCCAGCAGTGAATTCCAGGGTGGGGAAAAACTGTTTTTT	CASSEFQGGEKLFF
TRBV9	13	TRBD1	once	TRBJ2-7	TGTGCCAGCAGCGGATGGACAGGCCACGAGCAGTACTTC	CASSGWTGHEQYF
TRBV29-1	15	TRBD1	.	TRBJ2-1	TGCAGCGGTGGGTGGGTTGGGACAGGGGGCAATGAGCAGTTCTTC	CSGGWVGTGGNEQFF
TRBV12-5	13	TRBD1	.	TRBJ1-1	TGTGCTAGTGGTTCCGACAGGGGGCTTGAAGCTTTCTTT	CASGSDRGLEAFF
TRBV10-3	18	TRBD2	.	TRBJ2-5	TGTGCCATCAGTGAGGTACTAGCGGGGGGGCCTATCGGAGAGACCCAGTACTTC	CAISEVLAGGPIGETQYF
TRBV30	12	.	.	TRBJ1-1	TGTGCCTGGAGATTCCCGGGGGGCGGTGATTTCTTT	CAWRFPGGGDFF
TRBV6-5	14	.	.	TRBJ2-7	TGTGCCAGCAGTTACCCCGACAGAGCCTACGAGCAGTACTTC	CASSYPDRAYEQYF
TRBV2	14	.	.	TRBJ1-1	TGTGCCAGCAGCGAAACGACAGCGAACACTGAAGCTTTCTTT	CASSETTANTEAFF
TRBV27	17	TRBD1	.	TRBJ1-5	TGTGCCAGCAAAACCGGGACAGGAGGGTCTAGCAATCAGCCCCAGCATTTT	CASKTGTGGSSNQPQHF
TRBV5-1	14	.	.	TRBJ1-6	TGCGCCAGCAGCTCGTACTCCTATAATTCACCCCTCCACTTT	CASSSYSYNSPLHF
TRBV29-1	15	TRBD2	once	TRBJ2-1	TGCAGCGTTGAAGATTATAGCGGGGGCTACAATGAGCAGTTCTTC	CSVEDYSGGYNEQFF
TRBV6-5	14	TRBD1	.	TRBJ2-7	TGTGCCAGCAGCCAACGGACAGGCCCCTACGAGCAGTACTTC	CASSQRTGPYEQYF
TRBV5-1	15	.	.	TRBJ1-3	TGCGCCAGCAGTCTACAGGGTCTGGGGGGAAACACCATATATTTT	CASSLQGLGGNTIYF
TRBV7-3	16	TRBD2	.	TRBJ2-3	TGTGCCAGCAGCCCCTTCGGGAGTAGCGGGGGGGACACGCAGTATTTT	CASSPFGSSGGDTQYF
TRBV5-6	15	TRBD2	.	TRBJ2-2	TGTGCCAGCAGCTTACGGGGGGAGAACACCGGGGAGCTGTTTTTT	CASSLRGENTGELFF
TRBV5-6	16	TRBD2	.	TRBJ2-3	TGTGCCAGCAGCTTAAGGACTAGCGGGGTGACAGATACGCAGTATTTT	CASSLRTSGVTDTQYF
TRBV5-5	14	.	.	TRBJ2-7	TGTGCCAGCAGCTGGACAGCCAAATCTTACGAGCAGTACTTC	CASSWTAKSYEQYF
TRBV5-1	15	.	.	TRBJ2-3	TGCGCCAGCAGCTTGCCCCTTTTGAGCACAGATACGCAGTATTTT	CASSLPLLSTDTQYF
TRBV6-6	15	.	.	TRBJ2-1	TGTGCCAGCAGTTACTCCCGGGACACACACAATGAGCAGTTCTTC	CASSYSRDTHNEQFF
TRBV11-2	18	.	.	TRBJ2-4	TGTGCCAGCAGCTTCGGCCGGGGAGGGGGGGAGTCCAAAAACATTCAGTACTTC	CASSFGRGGGESKNIQYF
TRBV6-5	14	.	.	TRBJ2-7	TGTGCCAGCAGGCCACAGACGAGCTCCTACGAGCAGTACTTC	CASRPQTSSYEQYF
TRBV18	15	.	.	TRBJ1-3	TGTGCCAGCTCACCAGTTACCGGACGGGGGGCGATCATATATTTT	CASSPVTGRGAIIYF
TRBV7-9	15	TRBD1	.	TRBJ2-1	TGTGCCAGCACCCCACGGGACAGTTCTTACAATGAGCAGTTCTTC	CASTPRDSSYNEQFF
TRBV9	17	.	.	TRBJ2-5	TGTGCCAGCAGCGTAGGGGTGGGGGCCTCGTACCAAGAGACCCAGTACTTC	CASSVGVGASYQETQYF
TRBV2	14	TRBD1	.	TRBJ1-1	TGTGCCAGCAGTGCCTTACAGGGGCGCACTGAAGCTTTCTTT	CASSALQGRTEAFF
TRBV6-5	14	.	.	TRBJ2-3	TGTGCCAGCAGCCGGGGATCGGGATCAGATACGCAGTATTTT	CASSRGSGSDTQYF
TRBV7-6	14	TRBD2	few	TRBJ2-7	TGTGCCAGCAGCTTAGGTGGGGGGGCCTACGAGCAGTACTTC	CASSLGGGAYEQYF
TRBV30	13	.	.	TRBJ1-3	TGTGCCTGGAGTGCAGATACTGGAAACACCATATATTTT	CAWSADTGNTIYF
TRBV2	19	TRBD2	.	TRBJ2-1	TGTGCCAGCATAAGATCGACTAGCGGGGGCCTAAGCTCCTACAATGAGCAGTTCTTC	CASIRSTSGGLSSYNEQFF
TRBV5-1	14	.	.	TRBJ2-1	TGCGCCAGCAGCTCCGGAGGGACTCCCCAGTTTCGAGTCTTC	CASSSGGTPQFRVF
TRBV7-3	13	TRBD1	.	TRBJ1-1	TGTGCCAGCAGCACTGACAGGGGCACTGAAGCTTTCTTT	CASSTDRGTEAFF
TRBV18	12	.	few	TRBJ2-3	TGTGCCAGCTCAACTAGCACAGATACGCAGTATTTT	CASSTSTDTQYF
TRBV5-6	13	.	.	TRBJ1-1	TGTGCCAGCAGCTACGGGGATGGGTATGAAGCTTTCTTT	CASSYGDGYEAFF
TRBV2	16	TRBD2	.	TRBJ2-5	TGTGCCAGCATATGGGCGGCGGGGGGGTACCAAGAGACCCAGTACTTC	CASIWAAGGYQETQYF
TRBV7-3	15	TRBD1	.	TRBJ1-1	TGTGCCAGCAGCCCAACAGGGGCGATGAACACTGAAGCTTTCTTT	CASSPTGAMNTEAFF
TRBV27	15	TRBD1	.	TRBJ2-6	TGTGCCAGCAGTTTTACGGCAGGGGGCGGCAACGTCCTGACTTTC	CASSFTAGGGNVLTF
TRBV19	13	.	few	TRBJ1-5	TGTGCCAGTAGTATCCCCGACGGTCAGGCCCAGCATTTT	CASSIPDGQAQHF
TRBV9	15	TRBD2	.	TRBJ2-2	TGTGCCAGCAGCGTAAGCGGGGGGGACACCGGGGAGCTGTTTTTT	CASSVSGGDTGELFF
TRBV9	15	.	.	TRBJ2-6	TGTGCCAGCAGCGTAGACAGGGCTGGGGCCAACGTCCTGACTTTC	CASSVDRAGANVLTF
TRBV7-9	15	TRBD2	.	TRBJ2-4	TGTTCCAGCAGTCCTACGCGGCTAGCGGAAAACATTCAGTACTTC	CSSSPTRLAENIQYF
TRBV2	17	TRBD1	.	TRBJ2-1	TGTGCCAGCAGCGGACAGGGGGTAATTACGGTCTACAATGAGCAGTTCTTC	CASSGQGVITVYNEQFF
TRBV29-1	17	TRBD1	.	TRBJ1-3	TGCAGCGTTGAAGATCCGGGACAGGGGAGAGGTGGAAACACCATATATTTT	CSVEDPGQGRGGNTIYF
TRBV20-1	11	.	.	TRBJ2-7	TGCAGTGCTCCCGGTCCCTACGAGCAGTACTTC	CSAPGPYEQYF
TRBV4-1	14	.	.	TRBJ1-1	TGCGCCAGCAGCCAGACACAGCGGAGGACTGAAGCTTTCTTT	CASSQTQRRTEAFF